This is a list of T cell receptor beta chains from one sample in a study of blood T cell repertoires in COVID-19. Assay used: immunoSEQ multiplex PCR; TCRdb lists only in-frame clones, some missing. The sample contains 160,000 or so clones, about 85% of which appear only once. The sequenced sample consisted of PBMCs or T cells enriched from blood (not recorded which). These receptors originate from a middle-aged woman with acute COVID-19. Each CDR3 is given with its conserved first and last residue.

J	V	CDR3
TRBJ2-3	TRBV5-1	CASSLVAGVMDTQYF
TRBJ2-3	TRBV24-1	CATPVIAGDIVTQYF
TRBJ1-1	TRBV18	CASSQTPRDTEAFF
TRBJ2-3	TRBV11-3	CASSLGVLARGTDTQYF
TRBJ1-2	TRBV4-1	CASSFSTGQTYGYTF
TRBJ2-5	TRBV30	CAWSVGQGETQYF
TRBJ2-1	TRBV27	CASSKREGVFNEQFF
TRBJ1-2	TRBV5-1	CASSPWGVNYGYTF
TRBJ1-6	TRBV3-1/TRBV3-2	CASSQVQDNSPLHF
TRBJ2-2	TRBV3-1/TRBV3-2	CASSRGGELFF
TRBJ2-5	TRBV19	CASSSTARLGLQETQYF
TRBJ2-7	TRBV13	CASSVLSEQYF
TRBJ1-1	TRBV30	CAWSSGGLNTEAFF
TRBJ2-7	TRBV6-1	CASSEARRGGLDEQYF
TRBJ2-3	TRBV10-1	CASSRGTSVGMDTQYF
TRBJ1-2	TRBV29-1	CSVENNPGGYTF
TRBJ1-2	TRBV5-1	CASSSTASYGYTF